Shown below are 11 T cell receptor beta chains from a single sample sequenced in a study of T cells in localized non-small cell lung cancer. This table comes from immunoSEQ multiplex PCR, and its TCRdb copy is limited to in-frame clones, with some not included. Of 55,000 to 75,000 clones detected, approximately 89% appear once; the ten largest clones hold just under 20%. The sequences come from peripheral blood, collected before any cancer treatment. Every receptor here comes from a man aged 35 to 70 with stage I lung adenocarcinoma.

CDR3 amino acids: CASSSGTGGYEQYF. CDR3 nucleotide sequence: TGTGCCAGCAGTTCCGGGACTGGGGGATACGAGCAGTACTTC. The chain joins TRBV2 to TRBJ2-7, with D maybe TRBD2 (6 bases). CDR1 is SNHLY and CDR2 is FYNNEI in the germline V gene. Deletions cut 5 bases from V and 4 bases from J, with 15 bases between. The CDR3 consists of 14 residues.

The rearrangement joins TRBV6-4 to TRBJ2-1; D remains ambiguous. CDR1 is MRHNA and CDR2 is SNTAGT in the germline V gene. CDR3 length equals 11 residues. V lost 2 bases and J lost 7, with 3 bases in between. CDR3 residues: CASSDTNEQFF. DNA for the CDR3: TGTGCCAGCAGTGACACGAATGAGCAGTTCTTC.

This sequence joins TRBV7-2 and TRBJ2-1; D is ambiguous. Trimming removed 4 bases at V and 3 bases at J, with 22 bases between. Germline V gene lookup returns CDR1 SGHTA and CDR2 FQGNSA. This CDR3 has 18 amino acids. CDR3 region: CASSSPGGSSFLYNEQFF. CDR3 DNA sequence: TGTGCCAGCAGCTCCCCCGGCGGAAGCTCATTCCTCTACAATGAGCAGTTCTTC.

The chain couples TRBV11-3 to TRBJ2-2; 10 bases line up with TRBD1. Germline V gene data show CDR1 as SGHNT and CDR2 as YENEEA. Trimming at V came to 1 base and at J to 7 bases, leaving 3 bases not matched to a gene. CDR3 length: 15 residues. The CDR3 loop is CASSLGQGADGELFF. The CDR3, as DNA: TGTGCCAGCAGCTTAGGACAGGGGGCGGACGGGGAGCTGTTTTTT.

The chain uses TRBV5-1 and TRBJ1-1, with 9 bases lining up with TRBD1. CDR3 length: 12 residues. In germline, CDR1 is SGHRS, CDR2 YFSETQ. Trimming removed 4 bases from V and 8 bases from J; junction bases left unmatched: 3. The CDR3 spells CASSPGQGEAFF. The DNA of the CDR3 is TGCGCCAGCAGCCCAGGACAGGGGGAAGCTTTCTTT.

CDR3 DNA sequence: TGTGCCAGCGAAGGAGGGCAGGGGCACTACAATGAGCAGTTCTTC. Protein sequence: CASEGGQGHYNEQFF. The genes are TRBV5-8 and TRBJ2-1, with D tentatively TRBD1 or TRBD2 (6 bases each). This CDR3 contains 15 residues. CDR1 is SGHTS, CDR2 YDEGEE, per germline. V lost 7 bases, J lost 3 bases, and 17 bases lay in between.

The CDR3 protein is CASSELYEQYF. In DNA form, the CDR3 reads TGTGCCAGCAGTGAACTATACGAGCAGTACTTC. This chain links TRBV6-1 with TRBJ2-7; D is ambiguous. The V gene lost 2 bases and the J gene lost 4 bases, with 3 bases spanning the gap. This CDR3 comprises 11 residues. Germline CDR1 MNHNS, CDR2 SASEGT.

This sequence joins TRBV19 and TRBJ2-7; TRBD2 matches at 7 bases. CDR3 length equals 15 residues. Trimming took 3 bases from V and 0 from J; bases not matched to a gene: 5. Germline lookup yields CDR1 LNHDA and CDR2 SQIVND (reference sequence). The CDR3 nucleotides read TGTGCCAGTAGTATCATCGGGGGGAGCTCCTACGAGCAGTACTTC. Encoded protein: CASSIIGGSSYEQYF.

This clone has just a few counts. This CDR3 is also generated by other DNA sequences in the sample. The CDR3 is CASSQPDSQNTEAFF. In DNA, the CDR3 is TGCGCCAGCAGCCAACCCGACAGCCAAAACACTGAAGCTTTCTTT. The chain employs TRBV4-1 and TRBJ1-1; perhaps TRBD1 as D (5 bases). The ends were cut back, 2 bases at V and 2 bases at J, with 12 bases in the middle. CDR1 MGHRA and CDR2 YSYEKL come from the germline V gene. This CDR3 has 15 residues.

This clone was counted a few times. The rearrangement uses TRBV5-1 and TRBJ1-1; 9 bases align to TRBD1. The V gene's germline CDR1 is SGHRS and CDR2 YFSETQ. The CDR3 is 16 residues long. Trimming cost V 0 bases and J 4 bases; bases outside gene matches: 7. CDR3 in DNA: TGCGCCAGCAGCTTGGGGGGGACAGGGAGTAGCACTGAAGCTTTCTTT. As protein: CASSLGGTGSSTEAFF.

This chain joins TRBV5-4 and TRBJ2-3, with TRBD1 matching 8 bases. Germline assignment: CDR1 SGHNT and CDR2 YYREEE (reference sequence). This CDR3 spans 15 amino acids. The V gene end was trimmed by 1 base and the J gene end by 4 bases; junction bases not matched to a gene: 5. Here the CDR3 DNA reads TGTGCCAGCAGCTTGTTCCAGGGGGCTCCAGATACGCAGTATTTT. Its translation: CASSLFQGAPDTQYF.